The source of this T cell receptor (beta chain) is a study of T-cell memory formation after mild COVID-19. Study-level results: Among CD4+ contracting clones, most were CM and EM, and CD8+ ones EMRA. Clones shrinking from day 15 to 85 showed even CD4/CD8 mixes; later expanders tilted CD4+. Cross-reactive memory seemingly joined, as some responding clones were found in pre-infection memory.

As regards this clonotype: The antigen is not known.

The trim removed 6 bases at V and 9 bases at J, leaving 12 bases unmatched. CDR1 and CDR2 from the germline V gene are MNHEY and SVGEGT. The CDR3 runs to 15 residues. Researchers used 5'RACE with constant-segment primers to make TCR alpha and TCR beta cDNA libraries that carry sample barcodes and UMIs. TCRdb re-called the 5' RACE reads with MiXCR, one entry per CDR3 protein. The profile shows 550,000 to 600,000 distinct CDR3 sequences, around 16% of them singletons. Specimen: PBMCs or a T cell subset sorted from them (not recorded which). J is TRBJ2-1 and V is TRBV6-2 or TRBV6-3, with TRBD2 matching 9 bases. This TCR was sampled from an adult woman who had mild COVID-19 (a few samples of this study predate the infection). Cell type and time point are not known. The CDR3 loop is CASSKGLAGITEQFF. The DNA for the CDR3 is TGTGCCAGCAGCAAAGGGCTAGCGGGAATCACTGAGCAGTTCTTC.